What follows are 9 T cell receptor beta chains derived from one specimen sequenced in a study of OX40 agonist ivuxolimab in advanced cancers. Produced via immunoSEQ multiplex PCR; TCRdb's table is partial and in-frame only. This sample has around 80,000 clones, with about four fifths found just once. This sample comprised CD4+ or CD8+ T cells sorted from blood, obtained in a trial of the OX40 agonist ivuxolimab. The receptor source for this set is an adult with an advanced solid tumor such as melanoma, head and neck, liver or kidney cancer.

The rearrangement links TRBV15 to TRBJ1-6; unclear D gene. V was pared by 0 bases and J by 2 bases, with 8 bases between. The CDR3 is 16 amino acids. Germline values: CDR1 LNHNV, CDR2 YYDKDF (reference sequence). The CDR3 sequence: CATSRDRQPYNSPLHF. CDR3 sequence (DNA): TGTGCCACCAGCAGAGATCGCCAGCCCTATAATTCACCCCTCCACTTT.

This chain links TRBV28 with TRBJ2-1; 8 bases line up with TRBD2. V shed 6 bases and J 1 base; nucleotides not matched to a gene: 8. This CDR3 is 16 amino acids long. Germline CDR1 and CDR2: MDHEN and SYDVKM. CDR3 residues: CASRNGGAFSYNEQFF. In nucleotides, the CDR3 is TGTGCCAGCAGAAACGGGGGGGCCTTTTCCTACAATGAGCAGTTCTTC.

The chain joins TRBV2 to TRBJ2-7; D tentatively fits TRBD1 or TRBD2 (6 bases each). This CDR3 has 13 amino acids. The V gene lost 8 bases and the J gene lost 9 bases, with 20 bases spanning the gap. CDR1 is SNHLY, CDR2 FYNNEI, per germline. CDR3 bases: TGTGCCAGCTGCTCGATCTCAGGGGAGGCGCAGTACTTC. Amino acid sequence: CASCSISGEAQYF.

This clone appeared a single time. The chain links TRBV5-8 to TRBJ2-1; D unclear. Trimming stripped 4 bases from V and 0 bases from J, with 17 bases between. Germline values: CDR1 SGHTS, CDR2 YDEGEE. CDR3 size: 17 residues. The CDR3 DNA reads as TGTGCCAGCAGCCCAATAACCCCCAGGAGCTCCTACAATGAGCAGTTCTTC. It encodes CASSPITPRSSYNEQFF.

The chain has TRBV12-2 and TRBJ2-3; the D call of TRBD2 is as the table states it, not checked on the DNA. TRBV12-2 corresponds to a pseudogene. This CDR3 has 20 residues. This CDR3 reads CASRLVRRTSGRSQTDTQYF. CDR3 in DNA: TGTGCAAGTCGCTTAGTTAGAAGGACTAGCGGGAGAAGCCAAACAGATACGCAGTATTTT.

The chain has TRBV5-8 and TRBJ1-2; 7 bases are shared with TRBD1. The CDR3 is made up of 13 amino acids. The germline V gene encodes CDR1 SGHTS and CDR2 YDEGEE. V trimming: 1 base; J trimming: 6 bases; junction bases outside the gene matches: 3. CDR3 in DNA: TGTGCCAGCAGCTTGCTTGGGACAGATGGCTACACCTTC. It codes for CASSLLGTDGYTF.

The chain carries TRBV29-1 and TRBJ2-1; 10 bases match TRBD2. Germline trimming cut 5 bases from V and 0 bases from J; bases unmatched to any gene: 4. The CDR3 length is 15 residues. Germline CDR1 and CDR2: SQVTM and ANQGSEA. As DNA, the CDR3 is TGCAGCGTTCGAAGCGGGAGGGCCTCCTACAATGAGCAGTTCTTC. Translated, it gives CSVRSGRASYNEQFF.

The CDR3 nucleotides are TGTGCCAGCAGTGAATCCCGGGACAGGGTCGGGGCCAACGTCCTGACTTTC. This sequence encodes CASSESRDRVGANVLTF. The chain couples TRBV25-1 to TRBJ2-6, with 9 bases lining up with TRBD1. The germline V gene encodes CDR1 MGHDK and CDR2 SYGVNS. The ends lost 1 base at V and 4 bases at J; junction bases unmatched: 5. The CDR3 contains 17 residues.

This chain joins TRBV15 and TRBJ2-7, with a weak D call TRBD2 (5 bases). V gave up 6 bases and J gave up 6 bases, with 18 bases separating them. The CDR3 has 14 amino acids. Germline lookup yields CDR1 LNHNV and CDR2 YYDKDF (reference sequence). This CDR3 is CATSFNSLAGEQYF. The CDR3 DNA reads TGTGCCACCAGTTTCAACTCCCTAGCCGGCGAGCAGTACTTC.